This T cell receptor beta chain was profiled in a study of type 1 regulatory T cells. Study background: T-allo10 is an in vitro-generated, Tr1-enriched CD4 T cell product specific for alloantigen.

General study results and limits: Tr1 cells had a more restricted TCR repertoire than non-Tr1 cells.

This clonotype was seen a few times. Its antigen is currently unknown. TCRdb recomputed calls from the reads with MiXCR, one row per CDR3 protein. Altogether about 65,000 distinct CDR3 sequences are present, almost 50% being singletons, with the ten largest covering about 2%. The origin of this receptor is a human donor in good health. What was sequenced was cultured non-Tr1 T cells, either the whole culture or a sorted T cell fraction (not recorded which).

In DNA form, the CDR3 reads TGTGCCAGCAGGAAAGAAGCAGATACGCAGTATTTT. Amino acids: CASRKEADTQYF. The chain joins TRBV2 to TRBJ2-3; D uncertain. CDR3 size: 12 residues. Per the germline V gene, CDR1 is SNHLY and CDR2 is FYNNEI. V shed 6 bases and J shed 4 bases, with 8 bases lying between them.